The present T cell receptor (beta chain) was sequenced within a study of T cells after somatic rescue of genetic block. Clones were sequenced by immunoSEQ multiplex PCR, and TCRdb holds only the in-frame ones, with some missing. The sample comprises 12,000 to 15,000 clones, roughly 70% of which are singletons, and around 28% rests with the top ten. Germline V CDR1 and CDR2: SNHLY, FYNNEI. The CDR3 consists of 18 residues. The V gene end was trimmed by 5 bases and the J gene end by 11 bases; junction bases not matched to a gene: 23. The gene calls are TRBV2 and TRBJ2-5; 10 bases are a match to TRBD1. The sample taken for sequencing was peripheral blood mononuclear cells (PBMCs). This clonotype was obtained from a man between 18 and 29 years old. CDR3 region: CASSLHLPGQGMPKVQYF. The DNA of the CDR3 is TGTGCCAGCAGTCTTCACCTGCCGGGACAGGGGATGCCAAAGGTGCAGTACTTC.